This note documents a single TCR beta chain sequence. The data derive from a study of blood T cell repertoires in COVID-19. Study information: Spain, Italy and the United States supplied samples that represented acute and convalescent COVID-19. The analysed material was cDNA or gDNA that came from T cells, B-cell-depleted T cells, or PBMCs.

Original processing notes: Amplification with reference gene primers provided the estimates of nucleated cell counts. Profiling relied on immunoSEQ multiplex PCR, and the TCRdb table lists in-frame clones only, not all of them. D and trimming come from the DNA, and the V and J calls and clone size come from that table. In the table there are 250,000 to 400,000 clones, about 90% of which are singletons. The Seattle patients, enrolled during active infection, were followed longitudinally. This CDR3 is built from 13 residues. The germline V gene encodes CDR1 MNHEY and CDR2 SVGAGI. V was pared by 6 bases and J by 2 bases, with 2 bases of the junction left unmatched.

The sample consisted of peripheral blood. This clonotype was obtained from a woman aged 25 to 39 with COVID-19, enrolled during active disease. The chain couples TRBV6-5 to TRBJ2-5; 8 positions agree with TRBD2. The CDR3 reads CASRIAGQETQYF. As DNA, the CDR3 is TGTGCCAGCAGAATAGCGGGGCAAGAGACCCAGTACTTC.